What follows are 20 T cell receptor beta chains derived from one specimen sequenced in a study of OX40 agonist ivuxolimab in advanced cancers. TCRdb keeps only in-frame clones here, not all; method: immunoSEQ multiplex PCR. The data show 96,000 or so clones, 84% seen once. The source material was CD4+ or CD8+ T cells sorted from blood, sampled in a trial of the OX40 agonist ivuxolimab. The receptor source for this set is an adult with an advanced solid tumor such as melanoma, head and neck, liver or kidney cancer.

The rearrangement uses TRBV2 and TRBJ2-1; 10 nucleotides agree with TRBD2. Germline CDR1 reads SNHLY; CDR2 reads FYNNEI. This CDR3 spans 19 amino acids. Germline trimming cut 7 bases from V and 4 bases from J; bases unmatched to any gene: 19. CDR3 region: CASKGERLAGVEAYNEQFF. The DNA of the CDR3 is TGTGCCAGCAAGGGAGAAAGGCTAGCGGGAGTCGAAGCGTACAATGAGCAGTTCTTC.

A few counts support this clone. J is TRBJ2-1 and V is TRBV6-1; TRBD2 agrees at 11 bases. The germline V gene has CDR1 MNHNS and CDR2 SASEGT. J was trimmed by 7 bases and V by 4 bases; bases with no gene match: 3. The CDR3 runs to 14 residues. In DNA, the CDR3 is TGTGCCAGCAGTGGTAGCGGGAGGGTAAATGAGCAGTTCTTC. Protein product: CASSGSGRVNEQFF.

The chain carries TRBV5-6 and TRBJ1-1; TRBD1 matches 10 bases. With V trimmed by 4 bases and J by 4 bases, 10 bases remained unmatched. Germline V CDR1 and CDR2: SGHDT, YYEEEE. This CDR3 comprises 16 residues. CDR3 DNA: TGTGCCAGCAGCATGGACAGGGGGAGGACCGGCACTGAAGCTTTCTTT. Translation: CASSMDRGRTGTEAFF.

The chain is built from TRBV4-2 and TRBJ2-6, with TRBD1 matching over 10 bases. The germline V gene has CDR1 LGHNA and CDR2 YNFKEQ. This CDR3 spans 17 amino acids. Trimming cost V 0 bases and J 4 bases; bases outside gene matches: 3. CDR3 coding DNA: TGTGCCAGCAGCCAAGATGGGACAGGGGTCGGGGCCAACGTCCTGACTTTC. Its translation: CASSQDGTGVGANVLTF.

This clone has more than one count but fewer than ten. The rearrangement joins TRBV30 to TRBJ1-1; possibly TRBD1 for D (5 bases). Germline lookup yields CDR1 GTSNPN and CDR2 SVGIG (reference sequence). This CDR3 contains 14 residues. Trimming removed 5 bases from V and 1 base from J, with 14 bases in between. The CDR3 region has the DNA TGTGCCTGGGGGCCCGGGGGACGGAACACTGAAGCTTTCTTT. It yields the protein CAWGPGGRNTEAFF.

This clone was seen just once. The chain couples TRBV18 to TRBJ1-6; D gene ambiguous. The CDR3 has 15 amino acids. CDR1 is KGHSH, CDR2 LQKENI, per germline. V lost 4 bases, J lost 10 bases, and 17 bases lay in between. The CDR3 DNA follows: TGTGCCAGCTCACAAAAGGGTCAGAATTCCTCACCCCTCCACTTT. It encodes CASSQKGQNSSPLHF.

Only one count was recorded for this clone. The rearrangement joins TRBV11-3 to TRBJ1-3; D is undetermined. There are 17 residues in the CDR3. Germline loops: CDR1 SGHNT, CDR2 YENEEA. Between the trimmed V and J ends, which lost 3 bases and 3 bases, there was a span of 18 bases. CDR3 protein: CASSFRSGLSYGNTIYF. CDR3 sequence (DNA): TGTGCCAGCAGCTTTCGGTCCGGCCTGTCATATGGAAACACCATATATTTT.

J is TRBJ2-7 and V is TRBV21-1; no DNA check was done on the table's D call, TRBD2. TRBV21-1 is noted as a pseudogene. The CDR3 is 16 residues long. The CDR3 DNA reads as TGTGCCAGCAGCAACCACCGCGGGGAGATCGTCTACGAGCAGTACTTC. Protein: CASSNHRGEIVYEQYF.

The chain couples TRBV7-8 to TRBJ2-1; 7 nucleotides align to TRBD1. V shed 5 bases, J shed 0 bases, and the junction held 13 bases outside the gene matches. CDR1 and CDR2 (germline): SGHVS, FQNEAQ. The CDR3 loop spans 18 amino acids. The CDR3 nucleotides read TGTGCCAGCAGCAGAGGGACAGCCTCCAGTAGCTCCTACAATGAGCAGTTCTTC. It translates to CASSRGTASSSSYNEQFF.

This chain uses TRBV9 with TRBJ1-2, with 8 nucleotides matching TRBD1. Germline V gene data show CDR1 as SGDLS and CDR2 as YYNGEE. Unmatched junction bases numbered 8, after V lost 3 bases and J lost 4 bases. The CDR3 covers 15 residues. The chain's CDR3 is CASSATGDVGYGYTF. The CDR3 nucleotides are TGTGCCAGCAGCGCGACAGGGGACGTTGGCTATGGCTACACCTTC. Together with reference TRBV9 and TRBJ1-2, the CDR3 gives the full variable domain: DSGVTQTPKHLITATGQRVTLRCSPRSGDLSVYWYQQSLDQGLQFLIQYYNGEERAKGNILERFSAQQFPDLHSELNLSSLELGDSALYFCASSATGDVGYGYTFGSGTRLTVV.

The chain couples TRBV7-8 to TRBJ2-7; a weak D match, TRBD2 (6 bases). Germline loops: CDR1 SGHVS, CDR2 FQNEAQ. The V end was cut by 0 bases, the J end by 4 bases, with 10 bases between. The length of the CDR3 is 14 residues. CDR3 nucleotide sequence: TGTGCCAGCAGCTTAGCCCAAGCGGGTTACGAGCAGTACTTC. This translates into CASSLAQAGYEQYF.

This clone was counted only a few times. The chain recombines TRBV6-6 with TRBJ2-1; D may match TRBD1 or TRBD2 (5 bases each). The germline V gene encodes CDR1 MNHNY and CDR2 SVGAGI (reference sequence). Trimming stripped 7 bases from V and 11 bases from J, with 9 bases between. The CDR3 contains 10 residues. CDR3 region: CASMGDQQFF. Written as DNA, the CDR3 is TGTGCCAGCATGGGGGACCAGCAGTTCTTC.

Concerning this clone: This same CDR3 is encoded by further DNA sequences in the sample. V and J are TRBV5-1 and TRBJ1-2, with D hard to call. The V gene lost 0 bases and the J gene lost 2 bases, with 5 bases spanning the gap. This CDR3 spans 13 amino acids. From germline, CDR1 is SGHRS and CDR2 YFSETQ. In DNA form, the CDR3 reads TGCGCCAGCAGCTTGGAGATAAACTATGGCTACACCTTC. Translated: CASSLEINYGYTF.

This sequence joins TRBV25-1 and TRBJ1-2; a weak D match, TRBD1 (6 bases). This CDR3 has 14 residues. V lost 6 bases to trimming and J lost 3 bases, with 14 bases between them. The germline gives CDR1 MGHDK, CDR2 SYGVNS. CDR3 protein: CASSEGGGDYGYTF. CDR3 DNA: TGTGCCAGCAGCGAGGGGGGGGGCGACTATGGCTACACCTTC.

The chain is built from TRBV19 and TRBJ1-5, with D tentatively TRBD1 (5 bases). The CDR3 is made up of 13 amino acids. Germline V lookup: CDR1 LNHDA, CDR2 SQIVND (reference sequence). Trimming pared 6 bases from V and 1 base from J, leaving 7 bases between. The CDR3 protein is CASRGTSNQPQHF. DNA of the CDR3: TGTGCCAGTAGGGGGACCAGCAATCAGCCCCAGCATTTT.

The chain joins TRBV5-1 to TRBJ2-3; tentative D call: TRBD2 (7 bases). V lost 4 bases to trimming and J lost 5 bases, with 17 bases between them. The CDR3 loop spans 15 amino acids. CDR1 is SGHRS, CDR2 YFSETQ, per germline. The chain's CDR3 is CASSDGRGGQDTQYF. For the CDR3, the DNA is TGCGCCAGCAGCGATGGTAGGGGGGGCCAAGATACGCAGTATTTT.

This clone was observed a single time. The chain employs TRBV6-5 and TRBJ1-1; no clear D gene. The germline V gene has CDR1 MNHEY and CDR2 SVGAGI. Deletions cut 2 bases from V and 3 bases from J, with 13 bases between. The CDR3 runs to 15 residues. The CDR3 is CASSYTPRTDTEAFF. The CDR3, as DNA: TGTGCCAGCAGTTACACCCCCCGGACCGACACTGAAGCTTTCTTT.

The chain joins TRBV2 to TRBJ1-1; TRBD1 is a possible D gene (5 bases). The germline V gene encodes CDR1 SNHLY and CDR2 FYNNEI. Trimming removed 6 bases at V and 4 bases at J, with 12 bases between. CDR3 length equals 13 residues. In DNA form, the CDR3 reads TGTGCCAGCAGGGGGACCCTCGCCACTGAAGCTTTCTTT. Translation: CASRGTLATEAFF.

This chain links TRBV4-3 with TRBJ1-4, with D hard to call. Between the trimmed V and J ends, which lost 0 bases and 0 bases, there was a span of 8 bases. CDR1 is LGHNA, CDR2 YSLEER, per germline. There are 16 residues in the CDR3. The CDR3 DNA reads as TGCGCCAGCAGCCAAGATCTCTCTGCAACTAATGAAAAACTGTTTTTT. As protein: CASSQDLSATNEKLFF.

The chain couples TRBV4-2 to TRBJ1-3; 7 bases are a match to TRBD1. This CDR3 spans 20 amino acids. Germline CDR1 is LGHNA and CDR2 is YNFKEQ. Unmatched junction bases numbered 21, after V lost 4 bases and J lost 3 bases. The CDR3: CASSPRFGLGGYSDGNTIYF. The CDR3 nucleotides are TGTGCCAGCAGCCCCCGCTTCGGGCTAGGGGGCTATTCTGATGGAAACACCATATATTTT.